This record concerns one T cell receptor beta chain sequence. The antigen is unknown. This sample stems from a study of cytomegalovirus exposure and HLA in healthy donors. The CDR3 spans 14 residues. CDR1 is SGHVS, CDR2 FQNEAQ, per germline. Trimming took 5 bases from V and 4 from J; bases not matched to a gene: 7. The PCR made use of 60 Vbeta and 13 Jbeta primers. Profiling relied on immunoSEQ multiplex PCR, and the TCRdb table lists in-frame clones only, not all of them. The sample includes 50,000 to 65,000 clones, approximately 82% seen only once; the top ten take 3%. Whole-study results and caveats: A previous analysis found most TCR beta V segments productive roughly 90% or roughly 30% of the time. As a later analysis showed, several of the most significant clusters appeared to be linked to common viral pathogens.

The sample was PBMCs. The V call is TRBV7-8, the J call TRBJ1-2; 7 bases line up with TRBD1. The sequence was obtained from a woman between 18 and 30 years old in good health and CMV-seronegative. The CDR3 loop reads CASSPSQGFYGYTF. In DNA form, the CDR3 reads TGTGCCAGCAGCCCCTCACAGGGGTTCTATGGCTACACCTTC.